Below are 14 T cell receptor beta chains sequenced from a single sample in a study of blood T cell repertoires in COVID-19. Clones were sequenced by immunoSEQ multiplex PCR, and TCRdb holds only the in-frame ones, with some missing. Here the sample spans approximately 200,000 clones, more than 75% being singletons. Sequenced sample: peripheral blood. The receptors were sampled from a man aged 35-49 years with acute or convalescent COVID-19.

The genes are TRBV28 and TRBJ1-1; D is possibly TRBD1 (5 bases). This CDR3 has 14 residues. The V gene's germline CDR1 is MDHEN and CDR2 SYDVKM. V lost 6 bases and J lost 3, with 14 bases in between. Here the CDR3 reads CASRAGIGHTEAFF. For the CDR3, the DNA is TGTGCCAGCAGGGCAGGGATAGGTCACACTGAAGCTTTCTTT.

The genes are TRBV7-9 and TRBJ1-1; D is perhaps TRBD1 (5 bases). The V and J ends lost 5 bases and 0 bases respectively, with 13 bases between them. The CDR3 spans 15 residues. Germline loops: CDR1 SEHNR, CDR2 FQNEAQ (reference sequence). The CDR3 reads CASSPTGELNTEAFF. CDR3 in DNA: TGTGCCAGCAGCCCGACGGGGGAACTGAACACTGAAGCTTTCTTT.

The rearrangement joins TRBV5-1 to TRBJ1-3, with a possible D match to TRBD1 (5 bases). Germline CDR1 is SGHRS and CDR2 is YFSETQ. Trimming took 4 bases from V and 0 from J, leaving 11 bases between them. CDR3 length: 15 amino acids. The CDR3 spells CASSTRESSGNTIYF. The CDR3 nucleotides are TGCGCCAGCAGCACCAGGGAAAGCTCTGGAAACACCATATATTTT.

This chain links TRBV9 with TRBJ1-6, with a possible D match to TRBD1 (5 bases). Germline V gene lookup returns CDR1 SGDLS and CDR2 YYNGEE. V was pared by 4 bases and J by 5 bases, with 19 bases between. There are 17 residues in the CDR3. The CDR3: CASSTSPVTGHNSPLHF. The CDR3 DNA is TGTGCCAGCAGCACCTCCCCCGTCACAGGTCATAATTCACCCCTCCACTTT.

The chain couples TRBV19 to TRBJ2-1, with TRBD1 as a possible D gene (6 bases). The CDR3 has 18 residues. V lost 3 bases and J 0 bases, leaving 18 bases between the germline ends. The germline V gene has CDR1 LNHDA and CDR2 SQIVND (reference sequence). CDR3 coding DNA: TGTGCCAGTAGTATTATGACAGGTCTTAGTAACTCCTACAATGAGCAGTTCTTC. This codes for CASSIMTGLSNSYNEQFF.

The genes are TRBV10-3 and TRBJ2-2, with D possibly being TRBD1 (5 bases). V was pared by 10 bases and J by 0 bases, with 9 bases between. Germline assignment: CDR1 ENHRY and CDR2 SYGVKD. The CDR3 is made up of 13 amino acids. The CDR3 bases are TGTGCCACCGCGGACACGAACACCGGGGAGCTGTTTTTT. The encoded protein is CATADTNTGELFF.

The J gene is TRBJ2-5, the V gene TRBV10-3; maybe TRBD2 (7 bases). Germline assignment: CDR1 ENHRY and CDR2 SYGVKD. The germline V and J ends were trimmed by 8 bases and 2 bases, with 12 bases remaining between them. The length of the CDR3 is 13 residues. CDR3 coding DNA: TGTGCCATCCGGGCGGGGGCTCAAGAGACCCAGTACTTC. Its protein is CAIRAGAQETQYF.

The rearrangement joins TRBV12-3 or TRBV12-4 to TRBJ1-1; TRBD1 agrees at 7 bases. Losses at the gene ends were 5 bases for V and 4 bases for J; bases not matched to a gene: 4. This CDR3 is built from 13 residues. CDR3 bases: TGTGCCAGCAGTCCCCACAGGGGCACTGAAGCTTTCTTT. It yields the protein CASSPHRGTEAFF.

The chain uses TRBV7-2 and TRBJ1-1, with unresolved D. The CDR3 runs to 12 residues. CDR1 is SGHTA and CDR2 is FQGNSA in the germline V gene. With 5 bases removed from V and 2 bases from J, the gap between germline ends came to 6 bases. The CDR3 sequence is CASSLINTEAFF. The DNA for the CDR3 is TGTGCCAGCAGCCTTATAAACACTGAAGCTTTCTTT. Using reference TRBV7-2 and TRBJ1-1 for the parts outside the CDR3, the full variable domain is GAGVSQSPSNKVTEKGKDVELRCDPISGHTALYWYRQSLGQGLEFLIYFQGNSAPDKSGLPSDRFSAERTGGSVSTLTIQRTQQEDSAVYLCASSLINTEAFFGQGTRLTVV.

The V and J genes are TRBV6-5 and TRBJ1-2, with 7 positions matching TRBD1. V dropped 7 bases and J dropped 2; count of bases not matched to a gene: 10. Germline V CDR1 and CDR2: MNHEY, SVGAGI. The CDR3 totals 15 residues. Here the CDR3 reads CASTRGAGGNYGYTF. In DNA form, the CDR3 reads TGTGCCAGCACCAGGGGGGCAGGGGGGAACTATGGCTACACCTTC.

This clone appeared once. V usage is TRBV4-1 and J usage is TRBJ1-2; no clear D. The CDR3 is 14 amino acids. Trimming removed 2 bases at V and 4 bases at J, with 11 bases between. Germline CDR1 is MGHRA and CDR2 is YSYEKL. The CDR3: CASSQTPGGYGYTF. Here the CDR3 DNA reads TGCGCCAGCAGCCAAACTCCGGGAGGCTATGGCTACACCTTC.

CDR3 bases: TGTGCCAGCAGTTACCCTAAAGAGGATGGCTACACCTTC. Its translation is CASSYPKEDGYTF. The V gene is TRBV6-6, the J gene TRBJ1-2; D not resolved. From germline, CDR1 is MNHNY and CDR2 SVGAGI (reference sequence). This CDR3 has 13 residues. Between the trimmed V and J ends, which lost 2 bases and 6 bases, there was a span of 10 bases.

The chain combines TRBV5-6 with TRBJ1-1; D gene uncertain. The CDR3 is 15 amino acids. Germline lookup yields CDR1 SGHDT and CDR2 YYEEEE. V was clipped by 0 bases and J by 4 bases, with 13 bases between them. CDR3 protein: CASSLAASRGTEAFF. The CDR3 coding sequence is TGTGCCAGCAGCTTGGCCGCAAGCCGGGGCACTGAAGCTTTCTTT.

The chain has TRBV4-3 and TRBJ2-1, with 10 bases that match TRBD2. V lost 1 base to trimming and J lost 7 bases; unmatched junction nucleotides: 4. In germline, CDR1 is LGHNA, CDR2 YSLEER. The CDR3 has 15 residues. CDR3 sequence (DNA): TGCGCCAGCAGCCAAGTGGGGACTAGCGATAATGAGCAGTTCTTC. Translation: CASSQVGTSDNEQFF.